The rows below give T cell receptor beta chains drawn from one sample of a study of technical replicates of blood from a handful of donors. The repertoire was sequenced with immunoSEQ multiplex PCR; TCRdb's copy has only in-frame clones and lacks some. The sample lists fewer than 13,000 clones; about 94% were seen once. The sample consisted of PBMCs. These receptor sequences come from a human donor in good health. The conserved cysteine and the conserved F or W are not part of the CDR3 here.

J	V	CDR3
TRBJ2-3	TRBV5-1	ASSGGGTSGRSLPDTQY
TRBJ2-5	TRBV15	ASRASGSPETQY
TRBJ2-3	TRBV7-9	ASSSLAEGTTDTQY
TRBJ1-5	TRBV6-1	ASSVRTDSNQPQH
TRBJ2-7	TRBV6-5	ASSSGLAGGYEQY
TRBJ2-7	TRBV7-2	ASSLGQTSYEQY
TRBJ1-2	TRBV28	ASTGQPTYGYT
TRBJ2-3	TRBV11-2	ASSLGASGSRTDTQY
TRBJ2-7	TRBV5-6	ASSLPGLAGEVQY
TRBJ2-1	TRBV7-3	ASSLKVGTPRF
TRBJ2-2	TRBV5-1	ASSFGQGANTGELF
TRBJ2-2	TRBV10-1	ASSDGSWDTGELF
TRBJ1-1	TRBV7-2	ASTWGHLNTEAF
TRBJ2-7	TRBV5-1	ASSFQGAYEQY
TRBJ2-1	TRBV6-1	ASSEVLAQNEQF
TRBJ2-1	TRBV10-3	AISELASNEQF
TRBJ2-2	TRBV28	ASTEQGITGELF
TRBJ2-6	TRBV5-6	ASSWRVTGANVLT
TRBJ2-3	TRBV28	ASSPNGLAGELYTQY
TRBJ2-7	TRBV30	AWAELSYEQY
TRBJ2-1	TRBV7-2	ASSPSSGFSYNEQF
TRBJ1-2	TRBV30	AWGLGSYT
TRBJ2-3	TRBV5-1	ASSSGQGWSSDTQY
TRBJ2-1	TRBV6-1	ASSELTSGRIRQF
TRBJ2-7	TRBV30	AWSAFDTSYEQY
TRBJ1-2	TRBV28	ASSAPGLNYGYT